This record concerns one T cell receptor (beta chain) sequence. Its antigen is currently unknown. The CDR3 has 18 residues. V trimming: 3 bases; J trimming: 7 bases; junction bases outside the gene matches: 13. The germline V gene encodes CDR1 LNHNV and CDR2 YYDKDF (reference sequence). The PCR made use of 60 Vbeta and 13 Jbeta primers. TCRdb's copy holds only in-frame clones and misses some; the assay was immunoSEQ multiplex PCR. The data show under 200,000 clones, approximately 86% seen once. This sample is drawn from a study of cytomegalovirus exposure and HLA in healthy donors. Study outcomes and limitations: Highest at DRB1 and lowest at HLA-C, TCR association rates differed among HLA loci in a later analysis.

The clonotype comes from a woman in her thirties in good health and CMV-seronegative. Sequencing was carried out using PBMCs. V and J are TRBV15 and TRBJ2-7; 15 positions match TRBD2. Here the CDR3 DNA reads TGTGCCACCAGCAGGGAGCCCTGGACTAGCGGGGGGGCGGGGGAGCAGTACTTC. Amino acid sequence: CATSREPWTSGGAGEQYF. The whole variable domain, remainder taken from reference TRBV15 and TRBJ2-7, is DAMVIQNPRYQVTQFGKPVTLSCSQTLNHNVMYWYQQKSSQAPKLLFHYYDKDFNNEADTPDNFQSRRPNTSFCFLDIRSPGLGDTAMYLCATSREPWTSGGAGEQYFGPGTRLTVT.